The entry below describes one T cell receptor beta chain. Its antigen is not known. These data come from a study of cytomegalovirus exposure and HLA in healthy donors. Broader study findings: Three of the chains that were CMV-associated were confirmed in vitro to be specific for CMV antigens.

CDR1 is LNHNV, CDR2 YYDKDF, per germline (reference sequence). The length of the CDR3 is 16 residues. V shed 4 bases and J 3 bases; nucleotides not matched to a gene: 7. Generated by immunoSEQ multiplex PCR, the TCRdb table keeps only in-frame clones and is missing some. The table includes some 90,000 clones, roughly 84% detected once. The specimen sequenced was PBMCs. The V call is TRBV15, the J call TRBJ2-3; 10 bases are a match to TRBD1. This TCR derives from a young man in good health and CMV-seropositive. CDR3 region: CATSTRQGAGTDTQYF. CDR3 coding DNA: TGTGCCACCAGCACAAGACAGGGGGCGGGGACAGATACGCAGTATTTT.